These T cell receptor beta chains were read from a single sample in a study of radiation and T cells in renal cell carcinoma. The method was immunoSEQ multiplex PCR; TCRdb's version includes in-frame clones alone and lacks a portion of them. The repertoire consists of 10,000 to 15,000 clones, with around a third occurring once and the leading ten covering over 15%. The sequencing here drew on tumor tissue, taken from a patient whose treatment included radiotherapy and nephrectomy. The receptors come from a man aged 55 to 70 with renal cell carcinoma. CDR3s leave out the opening cysteine and the closing phenylalanine or tryptophan. The order of the fields is J gene, clone size, V gene, CDR3 protein. The size of a clone is reported for some rows only, either as once, few or many, or as a class for expanded clones.

TRBJ2-1 - TRBV29-1 SVEGDLAPDNEQF
TRBJ2-5 - TRBV5-1 ASSLVGDRSKETQY
TRBJ1-1 - TRBV11-3 AVGQGPRGTEAF
TRBJ1-5 - TRBV2 ASSFTGGSSNQPQH
TRBJ2-2 - TRBV14 ASSLLVGATGELF
TRBJ1-2 - TRBV7-9 ASSLPDSRAIIGYT
TRBJ1-1 - TRBV7-2 ASSIADSKAF
TRBJ1-2 - TRBV6-5 ASSPYFAYGYT
TRBJ2-7 - TRBV18 ASSPPSGTGEQY
TRBJ2-5 once TRBV5-1 ASSPRLAGGPSETQY
TRBJ1-2 medium-sized TRBV29-1 SVGAPEGYGYT
TRBJ2-1 many TRBV6-6 ASSNHEKSNEQF
TRBJ1-1 - TRBV9 ASSPQVEAF
TRBJ2-5 - TRBV7-9 ASSSGTGGVGLGETQY
TRBJ1-3 - TRBV6-5 ASSRDGSSGNTIY
TRBJ1-2 few TRBV30 AWKEVYGYT
TRBJ2-3 - TRBV5-6 ASSQGPDTQY
TRBJ2-5 - TRBV5-4 ASSLEGEYQETQY
TRBJ2-3 few TRBV18 ASSPSTDTQY
TRBJ2-3 - TRBV5-1 ASSLDGREPDTQY
TRBJ2-3 medium-sized TRBV11-1 ASSVQVKETDTQY
TRBJ2-3 - TRBV7-2 ASSLAGTSVADTQY
TRBJ1-1 - TRBV7-2 ASSSPGTEAF
TRBJ2-5 few TRBV5-6 ASSSRRTQY
TRBJ2-7 - TRBV5-7 ASSHREPYEQY
TRBJ1-1 few TRBV9 ASSVGILTLNTEAF
TRBJ2-5 - TRBV5-1 ASSPPPGETQY
TRBJ2-5 - TRBV7-2 ASSPGVAGGPRETQY
TRBJ1-2 - TRBV30 AWTGGQGRGGYT
TRBJ2-3 - TRBV6-1 ASSEPVTDTQY
TRBJ1-2 - TRBV9 ASSDGTGGNYGYT
TRBJ2-7 - TRBV7-9 ASSLGLGQESYEQY
TRBJ1-6 few TRBV19 ASSTLQDGPLH
TRBJ2-1 - TRBV9 ASSVDGSYNEQF
TRBJ2-7 few TRBV7-2 ASSLGPGSSEQY
TRBJ2-4 - TRBV2 ASSVEVGAKNIQY
TRBJ2-1 - TRBV7-3 ASSFSGRSYNEQF
TRBJ2-3 - TRBV5-1 ASSLAGGPEDTQY
TRBJ1-3 few TRBV25-1 ASSSLGSGNTIY
TRBJ2-1 - TRBV5-6 ASSFGTANYEQF
TRBJ1-6 - TRBV4-3 ASSQDKLGTGRLPLH
TRBJ1-2 - TRBV19 ASSETVLYGYT
TRBJ2-7 - TRBV6-6 ASSLGQGFDEQY
TRBJ2-1 few TRBV7-2 ASSLGATSGGYNEQF
TRBJ2-1 - TRBV11-2 ASSLTIGEQF
TRBJ2-7 few TRBV6-6 ASRPRLLEQYEQY
TRBJ2-2 - TRBV27 ASSPLAGITGELF
TRBJ2-1 few TRBV7-9 ASSQRQAGGYNEQF
TRBJ2-1 - TRBV2 ASSNRLAEYNEQF
TRBJ2-1 - TRBV5-6 ASSLIGSGGEQF
TRBJ1-2 - TRBV7-6 ASSLETGGGYT
TRBJ1-2 - TRBV10-3 AISGGQGDYGYT
TRBJ1-3 - TRBV29-1 SALQGAAGNTIY